These 7 T cell receptor beta chains originate from one sample sequenced in a study of blood T cell repertoires in COVID-19. TCRdb's table, derived via immunoSEQ multiplex PCR, lists solely in-frame clones and lacks some. Here the sample spans 95,000 to 110,000 clones, under 95% being singletons. The sequenced sample consisted of peripheral blood. The receptors were sampled from a woman aged 25 to 39 with acute or convalescent COVID-19.

The V call is TRBV3-1 (or the pseudogene TRBV3-2), the J call TRBJ2-3, with 11 bases that match TRBD2. Germline CDR1 LGHDT, CDR2 YNNKEL (reference sequence). V was clipped by 2 bases and J by 2 bases; unmatched bases: 9. CDR3 size: 18 residues. CDR3 amino acids: CASSQRLAGKPLTDTQYF. For the CDR3, the DNA is TGTGCCAGCAGCCAAAGACTAGCGGGGAAACCACTCACAGATACGCAGTATTTT.

The rearrangement links TRBV14 to TRBJ2-7; D remains ambiguous. This CDR3 region has 14 residues. V lost 4 bases and J 3 bases, leaving 13 bases between the germline ends. Germline V CDR1 and CDR2: SGHDN, FVKESK. CDR3 protein: CASSPANGDYEQYF. The CDR3 DNA reads TGTGCCAGCAGCCCGGCGAACGGAGACTACGAGCAGTACTTC.

V usage is TRBV23-1 and J usage is TRBJ1-2; D gene unclear. TRBV23-1 is recorded as an ORF, its role being uncertain. The CDR3 covers 15 residues. The germline V and J ends were trimmed by 4 bases and 2 bases, with 14 bases remaining between them. The CDR3 sequence is CASSLYDTSNYGYTF. CDR3 bases: TGCGCCAGCAGTCTTTATGACACCTCCAACTATGGCTACACCTTC.

This chain connects TRBV7-8 to TRBJ1-6, with D perhaps TRBD1 (5 bases). This CDR3 region has 15 residues. Trimming shortened V by 5 bases and J by 7 bases, and 15 bases separated the two germline ends. Germline V CDR1 and CDR2: SGHVS, FQNEAQ. The CDR3 region is CASSQATVKNSPLHF. For the CDR3, the DNA is TGTGCCAGCAGCCAAGCGACAGTGAAGAATTCACCCCTCCACTTT.

This chain joins TRBV4-3 and TRBJ1-1; no clear D. From germline, CDR1 is LGHNA and CDR2 YSLEER. Trimming took off 3 bases at V and 5 bases at J, with 10 bases between the two ends. The CDR3 extends over 13 amino acids. As DNA, the CDR3 is TGCGCCAGCAGCCATTATACTGTGACTGAAGCTTTCTTT. Amino acid sequence: CASSHYTVTEAFF.

V usage is TRBV28 and J usage is TRBJ1-6, with D uncertain. Trimming pared 2 bases from V and 3 bases from J, leaving 5 bases between. This CDR3 is 14 amino acids long. CDR1 MDHEN and CDR2 SYDVKM come from the germline V gene. The CDR3 DNA is TGTGCCAGCAGTTTACGCAGCTATAATTCACCCCTCCACTTT. Residues: CASSLRSYNSPLHF.

V is TRBV19 and J is TRBJ2-7; 7 nucleotides align to TRBD2. The CDR3 consists of 12 residues. The germline V gene has CDR1 LNHDA and CDR2 SQIVND (reference sequence). V lost 6 bases and J lost 3; bases outside the gene matches: 2. CDR3 protein: CASSPGGYEQYF. For the CDR3, the DNA is TGTGCCAGTAGCCCGGGGGGCTACGAGCAGTACTTC.